This T cell receptor beta chain was observed in a study of identifying expanded T cells in peripheral blood. Sequenced by immunoSEQ multiplex PCR; TCRdb stores in-frame clones only, minus some. The sample includes under 120,000 clones, about 89% of them seen just once. About this clone: As yet, its antigen is unknown.

V shed 1 base and J 5 bases; nucleotides not matched to a gene: 8. CDR1 is LGHNA and CDR2 is YNFKEQ in the germline V gene. The CDR3 runs 15 residues. Healthy donors had no documented immune events, such as infections, while sampled. General study findings and limits: Clone count variance between approximately 2-week samples rose with total template count.

This chain links TRBV4-2 with TRBJ2-7; 7 bases line up with TRBD1. Material for sequencing was blood. This sequence was found in a person aged 18 to 70 in good health. The CDR3 DNA reads as TGTGCCAGCAGCCAAGCCTTACTACAGGGGAACGAGCAGTACTTC. This sequence encodes CASSQALLQGNEQYF.